The 7 T cell receptor beta chains in this list originate from one sample, sequenced in a study of T cell changes during pregnancy in multiple sclerosis. The method was immunoSEQ multiplex PCR; TCRdb's version includes in-frame clones alone and lacks a portion of them. Of tens of thousands of clones in the sample, approximately 92% were seen once. This specimen was peripheral blood, taken in the second trimester of pregnancy. The receptors here all came from a female donor in good health, enrolled as a control in a pregnancy study.

J is TRBJ2-6 and V is TRBV5-1; D is possibly TRBD1 (6 bases). The CDR3 is 16 amino acids. Germline CDR1 and CDR2: SGHRS and YFSETQ. The V end was cut by 0 bases, the J end by 2 bases, with 9 bases between. CDR3 DNA: TGCGCCAGCAGCTTGGCTGGGGGCGCTGGGGCCAACGTCCTGACTTTC. Its translation is CASSLAGGAGANVLTF.

The rearrangement links TRBV7-2 to TRBJ2-7; 7 bases are shared with TRBD2. Germline V gene sequence: CDR1 SGHTA, CDR2 FQGNSA. CDR3 length: 17 residues. The junction had 17 bases not matched to a gene; V was cut back by 0 bases and J by 9 bases. CDR3 nucleotides: TGTGCCAGCAGCTTAGCGACCGGGACTACCTTACCCTGGGCGCAGTACTTC. This gives the protein CASSLATGTTLPWAQYF.

The chain is built from TRBV7-8 and TRBJ2-7; unclear D gene. Looked up from germline, CDR1 is SGHVS and CDR2 is FQNEAQ. Trimming left V 5 bases short and J 0 bases short, with 11 bases between. The CDR3 totals 14 residues. CDR3 region: CASSPAARSYEQYF. The CDR3 nucleotides read TGTGCCAGCAGCCCCGCGGCCCGCTCCTACGAGCAGTACTTC. The complete variable domain, with remaining parts taken from reference TRBV7-8 and TRBJ2-7, reads GAGVSQSPRYKVAKRGQDVALRCDPISGHVSLFWYQQALGQGPEFLTYFQNEAQLDKSGLPSDRFFAERPEGSVSTLKIQRTQQEDSAVYLCASSPAARSYEQYFGPGTRLTVT.

This clone is a singleton in its sample. The V gene is TRBV11-2, the J gene TRBJ2-2; 7 positions agree with TRBD2. Per germline, CDR1 SGHAT and CDR2 FQNNGV. The junction had 9 bases not matched to a gene; V was cut back by 4 bases and J by 7 bases. The CDR3 is 15 amino acids. The CDR3 loop is CASSYGTTRGGELFF. In DNA form, the CDR3 reads TGTGCCAGCAGCTACGGGACTACTCGCGGCGGGGAGCTGTTTTTT.

This clone has just one count. This chain uses TRBV7-3 with TRBJ1-2; no firm D call. Per germline, CDR1 SGHTA and CDR2 FQGTGA. The CDR3 has 13 amino acids. V was clipped by 1 base and J by 8 bases, with 11 bases between them. CDR3 sequence: CASSLRADNGYTF. CDR3 nucleotide sequence: TGTGCCAGCAGCTTAAGGGCAGACAACGGCTACACCTTC.

This clone was picked up a small number of times. The sample carries other DNA sequences with the same CDR3. V usage is TRBV18 and J usage is TRBJ2-7; 10 bases map to TRBD1. The V gene's germline CDR1 is KGHSH and CDR2 LQKENI. V trimming: 2 bases; J trimming: 2 bases; junction bases outside the gene matches: 0. This CDR3 comprises 14 residues. The CDR3 DNA is TGTGCCAGCTCACCAGGGACAGGGGCCTACGAGCAGTACTTC. Translated, it gives CASSPGTGAYEQYF.

This clone was seen a handful of times. This rearrangement joins TRBV7-9 to TRBJ2-7, with TRBD2 matching over 8 bases. J was trimmed by 5 bases and V by 8 bases; bases with no gene match: 8. The germline V gene has CDR1 SEHNR and CDR2 FQNEAQ (reference sequence). This CDR3 region has 13 residues. The CDR3 reads CASAGTSSHEQYF. The CDR3 nucleotides are TGTGCCAGCGCCGGGACTAGTTCCCACGAGCAGTACTTC.